The rows below give T cell receptor beta chains drawn from one sample of a study of Ad26.COV2.S vaccination and SARS-CoV-2 variants. Sequencing used immunoSEQ multiplex PCR; TCRdb keeps in-frame clones, though not all of them. The sample consists of roughly 300,000 clones, around 88% of them appearing once. The material sequenced was peripheral blood, taken in a trial of Ad26.COV2.S vaccine versus placebo. The receptors shown here come from a person between 18 and 65 years old who received the Ad26.COV2.S COVID-19 vaccine or a placebo. Both conserved end residues are part of each CDR3. Fields, in order: V gene, D gene, J gene, clone size, CDR3 protein, CDR3 DNA. D genes are given only for firm matches. Not all rows give a size; the values are once, few, many and, for expanded clones, a class.

v_gene: TRBV10-3; d_gene: .; j_gene: TRBJ1-1; abundance: .; CDR3aa: CATLGYMNTEAFF; CDR3nt: TGTGCCACCCTCGGGTACATGAACACTGAAGCTTTCTTT
v_gene: TRBV28; d_gene: TRBD1; j_gene: TRBJ2-7; abundance: .; CDR3aa: CASLSDRAFEQYF; CDR3nt: TGTGCCAGCCTCTCCGACAGGGCGTTCGAGCAGTACTTC
v_gene: TRBV6-5; d_gene: .; j_gene: TRBJ2-3; abundance: once; CDR3aa: CASSYSKGLSTDTQYF; CDR3nt: TGTGCCAGCAGTTACTCTAAGGGGCTATCGACAGATACGCAGTATTTT
v_gene: TRBV7-9; d_gene: TRBD1; j_gene: TRBJ2-7; abundance: .; CDR3aa: CASSLATGIAYEQYF; CDR3nt: TGTGCCAGCAGCTTAGCGACAGGGATCGCCTACGAGCAGTACTTC
v_gene: TRBV6-5; d_gene: .; j_gene: TRBJ2-1; abundance: .; CDR3aa: CASSYAGRKVEFF; CDR3nt: TGTGCCAGCAGTTATGCGGGGAGGAAGGTCGAGTTCTTC
v_gene: TRBV4-2; d_gene: .; j_gene: TRBJ2-1; abundance: .; CDR3aa: CASSQDLSLNYNEQFF; CDR3nt: TGTGCCAGCAGCCAAGATCTGTCTCTAAACTACAATGAGCAGTTCTTC
v_gene: TRBV18; d_gene: .; j_gene: TRBJ1-2; abundance: .; CDR3aa: CASSQTRQASDGYTF; CDR3nt: TGTGCCAGCTCGCAAACAAGACAGGCTTCGGATGGCTACACCTTC
v_gene: TRBV4-3; d_gene: .; j_gene: TRBJ2-7; abundance: .; CDR3aa: CASSQGISGAYEQYF; CDR3nt: TGCGCCAGCAGCCAAGGGATTAGCGGAGCTTACGAGCAGTACTTC
v_gene: TRBV9; d_gene: .; j_gene: TRBJ1-2; abundance: .; CDR3aa: CASSATRDYGYTF; CDR3nt: TGTGCCAGCAGCGCCACTAGGGACTATGGCTACACCTTC
v_gene: TRBV15; d_gene: .; j_gene: TRBJ1-2; abundance: .; CDR3aa: CATSRDRSAAGYGYTF; CDR3nt: TGTGCCACCAGCAGAGATCGGTCCGCGGCGGGCTATGGCTACACCTTC
v_gene: TRBV27; d_gene: .; j_gene: TRBJ2-7; abundance: .; CDR3aa: CASSPLGTLAYEQYF; CDR3nt: TGTGCCAGCAGTCCCCTAGGGACGCTAGCCTACGAGCAGTACTTC
v_gene: TRBV28; d_gene: .; j_gene: TRBJ1-6; abundance: .; CDR3aa: CASRSYNSPLHF; CDR3nt: TGTGCCAGCAGGTCCTATAATTCACCCCTCCACTTT
v_gene: TRBV2; d_gene: .; j_gene: TRBJ2-2; abundance: .; CDR3aa: CASSAGTNTGELFF; CDR3nt: TGTGCCAGCAGTGCGGGCACGAACACCGGGGAGCTGTTTTTT
v_gene: TRBV19; d_gene: .; j_gene: TRBJ1-2; abundance: .; CDR3aa: CASSIVTGRYGYTF; CDR3nt: TGTGCCAGTAGTATAGTCACAGGGCGCTATGGCTACACCTTC
v_gene: TRBV7-9; d_gene: TRBD1; j_gene: TRBJ2-2; abundance: .; CDR3aa: CASSFLDRGLSTGELFF; CDR3nt: TGTGCCAGCAGCTTTCTGGACAGGGGGCTTAGTACCGGGGAGCTGTTTTTT
v_gene: TRBV5-1; d_gene: TRBD1; j_gene: TRBJ2-5; abundance: .; CDR3aa: CASSTGQGNWETQYF; CDR3nt: TGCGCCAGCAGCACGGGACAGGGAAATTGGGAGACCCAGTACTTC
v_gene: TRBV5-1; d_gene: .; j_gene: TRBJ2-3; abundance: .; CDR3aa: CASSLSGFYTDTQYF; CDR3nt: TGCGCCAGCAGCTTGTCCGGATTCTACACAGATACGCAGTATTTT
v_gene: TRBV6-2/TRBV6-3; d_gene: .; j_gene: TRBJ2-3; abundance: few; CDR3aa: CASSYPGAGAPVPSTDTQYF; CDR3nt: TGTGCCAGCAGTTACCCCGGGGCGGGGGCCCCGGTCCCTAGCACAGATACGCAGTATTTT
v_gene: TRBV12-3/TRBV12-4; d_gene: .; j_gene: TRBJ1-3; abundance: .; CDR3aa: CASSLVGNTIYF; CDR3nt: TGTGCCAGCAGTTTGGTTGGAAACACCATATATTTT
v_gene: TRBV19; d_gene: .; j_gene: TRBJ1-2; abundance: .; CDR3aa: CASSIGYAYGYTF; CDR3nt: TGTGCCAGTAGTATAGGATACGCCTATGGCTACACCTTC
v_gene: TRBV14; d_gene: .; j_gene: TRBJ1-1; abundance: .; CDR3aa: CASSQGGGLNTEAFF; CDR3nt: TGTGCCAGCAGCCAAGGGGGGGGCCTCAACACTGAAGCTTTCTTT
v_gene: TRBV6-5; d_gene: .; j_gene: TRBJ2-7; abundance: .; CDR3aa: CASSSGLLYEQYF; CDR3nt: TGTGCCAGCAGTTCGGGACTGCTCTACGAGCAGTACTTC
v_gene: TRBV2; d_gene: TRBD2; j_gene: TRBJ2-3; abundance: .; CDR3aa: CASRPSGSTDTQYF; CDR3nt: TGTGCCAGCCGGCCTAGCGGAAGCACAGATACGCAGTATTTT
v_gene: TRBV28; d_gene: .; j_gene: TRBJ2-3; abundance: .; CDR3aa: CASSTFAGYTDTQYF; CDR3nt: TGTGCCAGCAGTACCTTCGCGGGGTACACAGATACGCAGTATTTT
v_gene: TRBV12-3/TRBV12-4; d_gene: TRBD1; j_gene: TRBJ1-2; abundance: .; CDR3aa: CASRQGGNYGYTF; CDR3nt: TGTGCCAGCCGACAGGGAGGGAATTATGGCTACACCTTC
v_gene: TRBV12-3/TRBV12-4; d_gene: .; j_gene: TRBJ2-7; abundance: .; CDR3aa: CASSLVFYEQYF; CDR3nt: TGTGCCAGCAGTTTAGTTTTCTACGAGCAGTACTTC
v_gene: TRBV5-1; d_gene: .; j_gene: TRBJ2-2; abundance: .; CDR3aa: CASSVTGPHTGELFF; CDR3nt: TGCGCCAGCAGCGTGACAGGACCCCACACCGGGGAGCTGTTTTTT
v_gene: TRBV3-1/TRBV3-2; d_gene: TRBD1; j_gene: TRBJ1-1; abundance: once; CDR3aa: CASSLQDRGAFF; CDR3nt: TGTGCCAGCAGCCTCCAGGACAGGGGAGCTTTCTTT
v_gene: TRBV5-1; d_gene: TRBD1; j_gene: TRBJ2-7; abundance: .; CDR3aa: CASSLDSGGSSYEQYF; CDR3nt: TGCGCCAGCAGCTTGGATTCAGGGGGAAGCTCCTACGAGCAGTACTTC
v_gene: TRBV6-5; d_gene: .; j_gene: TRBJ1-5; abundance: .; CDR3aa: CASSYSFNQPQHF; CDR3nt: TGTGCCAGCAGTTACAGCTTCAATCAGCCCCAGCATTTT
v_gene: TRBV9; d_gene: TRBD2; j_gene: TRBJ2-3; abundance: .; CDR3aa: CASSTSGLGGTDTQYF; CDR3nt: TGTGCCAGCAGCACCTCCGGACTAGGGGGCACAGATACGCAGTATTTT
v_gene: TRBV11-3; d_gene: .; j_gene: TRBJ2-3; abundance: few; CDR3aa: CASSSDSDTQYF; CDR3nt: TGTGCCAGCAGCTCCGACTCGGATACGCAGTATTTT
v_gene: TRBV3-1/TRBV3-2; d_gene: .; j_gene: TRBJ1-3; abundance: .; CDR3aa: CASSQDLRGGPSGNTIYF; CDR3nt: TGTGCCAGCAGCCAAGATTTGAGAGGGGGACCCTCTGGAAACACCATATATTTT
v_gene: TRBV5-1; d_gene: .; j_gene: TRBJ2-5; abundance: .; CDR3aa: CASSLVSFQETQYF; CDR3nt: TGCGCCAGCAGCTTGGTCTCCTTCCAAGAGACCCAGTACTTC
v_gene: TRBV4-1; d_gene: .; j_gene: TRBJ2-1; abundance: .; CDR3aa: CASSQDPNQAPFF; CDR3nt: TGCGCCAGCAGCCAAGACCCTAACCAAGCACCGTTCTTC
v_gene: TRBV25-1; d_gene: .; j_gene: TRBJ2-4; abundance: once; CDR3aa: CASSDQEGAKNIQYF; CDR3nt: TGTGCCAGCAGTGACCAGGAGGGGGCCAAAAACATTCAGTACTTC
v_gene: TRBV27; d_gene: .; j_gene: TRBJ2-5; abundance: .; CDR3aa: CASSLRQTERGTQYF; CDR3nt: TGTGCCAGCAGTCTTCGACAGACTGAGAGGGGGACCCAGTACTTC
v_gene: TRBV20-1; d_gene: .; j_gene: TRBJ1-2; abundance: .; CDR3aa: CSARVGNGYTF; CDR3nt: TGCAGTGCTAGAGTGGGGAATGGCTACACCTTC
v_gene: TRBV19; d_gene: TRBD2; j_gene: TRBJ2-7; abundance: .; CDR3aa: CASSPRGSSYEQYF; CDR3nt: TGTGCCAGTAGTCCGCGCGGGAGCTCCTACGAGCAGTACTTC
v_gene: TRBV6-5; d_gene: .; j_gene: TRBJ1-2; abundance: .; CDR3aa: CASWSWGSTDYGYTF; CDR3nt: TGTGCCAGTTGGAGTTGGGGCAGCACGGACTATGGCTACACCTTC
v_gene: TRBV5-1; d_gene: TRBD1; j_gene: TRBJ2-7; abundance: once; CDR3aa: CASSLVPGGEQYF; CDR3nt: TGCGCCAGCAGCTTGGTTCCAGGGGGAGAGCAGTACTTC
v_gene: TRBV5-4; d_gene: .; j_gene: TRBJ2-6; abundance: .; CDR3aa: CASSLRGADGANVLTF; CDR3nt: TGTGCCAGCAGCTTGCGGGGGGCGGACGGGGCCAACGTCCTGACTTTC
v_gene: TRBV6-4; d_gene: TRBD1; j_gene: TRBJ2-1; abundance: .; CDR3aa: CASTLTWDRGRTEQFF; CDR3nt: TGTGCCAGCACCCTCACCTGGGACAGGGGGCGCACTGAGCAGTTCTTC
v_gene: TRBV19; d_gene: .; j_gene: TRBJ1-5; abundance: .; CDR3aa: CASATGRLQPQHF; CDR3nt: TGTGCCAGTGCCACAGGGCGTCTTCAGCCCCAGCATTTT
v_gene: TRBV9; d_gene: .; j_gene: TRBJ1-2; abundance: .; CDR3aa: CASSPFRDGDYGYTF; CDR3nt: TGTGCCAGCAGCCCCTTTCGGGACGGAGACTATGGCTACACCTTC
v_gene: TRBV5-1; d_gene: .; j_gene: TRBJ2-1; abundance: .; CDR3aa: CASSLGDRHNEQFF; CDR3nt: TGCGCCAGCAGCTTGGGGGACCGCCACAATGAGCAGTTCTTC
v_gene: TRBV5-5; d_gene: TRBD1; j_gene: TRBJ1-2; abundance: .; CDR3aa: CASRPTGEDRYTF; CDR3nt: TGTGCCAGCAGACCGACAGGGGAGGATCGCTACACCTTC
v_gene: TRBV12-3/TRBV12-4; d_gene: .; j_gene: TRBJ1-5; abundance: .; CDR3aa: CASSLAENQPQHF; CDR3nt: TGTGCCAGCAGTTTAGCTGAAAATCAGCCCCAGCATTTT
v_gene: TRBV5-1; d_gene: TRBD1; j_gene: TRBJ1-4; abundance: .; CDR3aa: CASSLRTGVEEKLFF; CDR3nt: TGCGCCAGCAGCTTGCGGACAGGGGTCGAGGAAAAACTGTTTTTT
v_gene: TRBV19; d_gene: .; j_gene: TRBJ2-4; abundance: .; CDR3aa: CACMGGLKNIQYF; CDR3nt: TGTGCCTGTATGGGGGGGCTTAAAAACATTCAGTACTTC
v_gene: TRBV19; d_gene: .; j_gene: TRBJ1-1; abundance: .; CDR3aa: CASSIGGITEAFF; CDR3nt: TGTGCCAGTAGTATCGGGGGTATCACTGAAGCTTTCTTT
v_gene: TRBV2; d_gene: .; j_gene: TRBJ1-3; abundance: .; CDR3aa: CASSGFKERAGNTIYF; CDR3nt: TGTGCCAGCAGTGGGTTTAAGGAGCGGGCTGGAAACACCATATATTTT
v_gene: TRBV5-1; d_gene: TRBD1; j_gene: TRBJ2-7; abundance: .; CDR3aa: CASSYTTGQGQGDF; CDR3nt: TGCGCCAGCAGTTACACCACCGGCCAGGGACAGGGAGACTTC